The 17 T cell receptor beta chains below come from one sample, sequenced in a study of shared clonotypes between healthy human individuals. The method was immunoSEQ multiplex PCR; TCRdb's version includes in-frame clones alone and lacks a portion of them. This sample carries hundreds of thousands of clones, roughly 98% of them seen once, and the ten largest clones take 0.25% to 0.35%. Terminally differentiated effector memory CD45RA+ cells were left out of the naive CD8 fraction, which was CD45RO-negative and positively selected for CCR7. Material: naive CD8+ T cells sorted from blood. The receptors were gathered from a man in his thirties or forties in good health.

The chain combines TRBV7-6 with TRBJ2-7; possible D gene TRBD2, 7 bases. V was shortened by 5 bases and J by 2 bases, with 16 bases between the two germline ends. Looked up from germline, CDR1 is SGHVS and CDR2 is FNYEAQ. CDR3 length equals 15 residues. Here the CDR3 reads CASSLTGGAAYEQYF. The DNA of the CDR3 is TGTGCCAGCAGCCTTACGGGGGGCGCGGCCTACGAGCAGTACTTC.

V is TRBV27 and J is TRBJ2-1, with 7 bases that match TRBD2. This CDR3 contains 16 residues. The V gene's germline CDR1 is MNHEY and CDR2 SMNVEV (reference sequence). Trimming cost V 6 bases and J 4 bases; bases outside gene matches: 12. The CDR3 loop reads CASRPTLAEPYNEQFF. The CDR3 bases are TGTGCCAGCAGGCCCACTCTAGCGGAACCTTACAATGAGCAGTTCTTC.

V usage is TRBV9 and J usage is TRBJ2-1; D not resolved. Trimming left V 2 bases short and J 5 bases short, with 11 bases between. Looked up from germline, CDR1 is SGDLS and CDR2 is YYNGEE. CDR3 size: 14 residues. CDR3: CASSVEAVDNEQFF. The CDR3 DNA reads TGTGCCAGCAGCGTCGAAGCCGTCGACAATGAGCAGTTCTTC.

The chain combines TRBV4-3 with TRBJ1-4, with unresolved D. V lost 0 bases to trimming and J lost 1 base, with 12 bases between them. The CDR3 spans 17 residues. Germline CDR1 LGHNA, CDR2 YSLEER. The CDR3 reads CASSQEGAGRTNEKLFF. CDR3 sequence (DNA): TGCGCCAGCAGCCAAGAGGGAGCCGGCAGAACTAATGAAAAACTGTTTTTT.

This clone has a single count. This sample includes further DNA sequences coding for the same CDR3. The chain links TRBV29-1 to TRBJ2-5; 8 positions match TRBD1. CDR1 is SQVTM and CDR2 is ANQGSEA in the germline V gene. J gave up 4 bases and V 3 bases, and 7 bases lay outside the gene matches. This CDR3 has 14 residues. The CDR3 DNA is TGCAGCGTTGAGTTGGCAGGGGGCGGAGAGACCCAGTACTTC. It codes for CSVELAGGGETQYF.

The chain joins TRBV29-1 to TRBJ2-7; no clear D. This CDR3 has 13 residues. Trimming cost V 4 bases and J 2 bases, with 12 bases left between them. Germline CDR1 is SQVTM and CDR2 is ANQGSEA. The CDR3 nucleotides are TGCAGCGTTGTCCTGGACGGCGCCTACGAGCAGTACTTC. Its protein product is CSVVLDGAYEQYF.

CDR3 nucleotide sequence: TGCGCCAGCAGCCAGTCCGGGAAAAATCAGCCCCAGCATTTT. This sequence encodes CASSQSGKNQPQHF. J is TRBJ1-5 and V is TRBV4-1; D is ambiguous. This CDR3 contains 14 residues. Between the trimmed V and J ends, which lost 3 bases and 4 bases, there was a span of 10 bases. The germline CDR1 and CDR2 sequences are MGHRA and YSYEKL.

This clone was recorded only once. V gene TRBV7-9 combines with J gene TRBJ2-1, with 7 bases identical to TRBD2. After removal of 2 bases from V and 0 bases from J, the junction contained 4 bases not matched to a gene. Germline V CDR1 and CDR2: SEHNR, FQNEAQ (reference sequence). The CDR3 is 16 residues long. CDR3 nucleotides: TGTGCCAGCAGCTTAATGGGCGGGAGCTCCTACAATGAGCAGTTCTTC. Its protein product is CASSLMGGSSYNEQFF.

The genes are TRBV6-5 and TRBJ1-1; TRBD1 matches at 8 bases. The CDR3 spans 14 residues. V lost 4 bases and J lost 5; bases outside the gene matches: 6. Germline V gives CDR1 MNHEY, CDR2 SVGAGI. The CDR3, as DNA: TGTGCCAGCAGTTTGACAGGGGATCGAACTGAAGCTTTCTTT. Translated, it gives CASSLTGDRTEAFF.

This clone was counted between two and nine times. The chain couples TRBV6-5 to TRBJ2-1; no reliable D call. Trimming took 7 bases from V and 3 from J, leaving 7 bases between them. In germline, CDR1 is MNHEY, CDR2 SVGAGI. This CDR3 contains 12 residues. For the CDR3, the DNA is TGTGCCAGCAAGGACCGCTACAATGAGCAGTTCTTC. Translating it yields CASKDRYNEQFF.

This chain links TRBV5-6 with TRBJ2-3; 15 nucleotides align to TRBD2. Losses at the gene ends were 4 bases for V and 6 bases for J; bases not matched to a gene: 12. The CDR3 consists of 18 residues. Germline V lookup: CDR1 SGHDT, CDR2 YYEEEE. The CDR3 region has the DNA TGTGCCAGCAGCCCGGGACTAGCGGGAGGTCCACTATGGGATACGCAGTATTTT. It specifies CASSPGLAGGPLWDTQYF.

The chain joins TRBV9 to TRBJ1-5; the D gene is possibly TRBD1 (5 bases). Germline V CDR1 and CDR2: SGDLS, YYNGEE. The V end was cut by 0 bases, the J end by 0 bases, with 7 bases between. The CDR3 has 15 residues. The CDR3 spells CASSVEGYSNQPQHF. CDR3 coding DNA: TGTGCCAGCAGCGTAGAGGGGTATAGCAATCAGCCCCAGCATTTT.

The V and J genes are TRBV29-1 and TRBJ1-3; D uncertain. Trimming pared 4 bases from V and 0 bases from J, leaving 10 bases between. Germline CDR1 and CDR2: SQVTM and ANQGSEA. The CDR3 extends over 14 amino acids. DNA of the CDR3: TGCAGCGTTGTCAGCCGGGGCTCTGGAAACACCATATATTTT. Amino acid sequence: CSVVSRGSGNTIYF.

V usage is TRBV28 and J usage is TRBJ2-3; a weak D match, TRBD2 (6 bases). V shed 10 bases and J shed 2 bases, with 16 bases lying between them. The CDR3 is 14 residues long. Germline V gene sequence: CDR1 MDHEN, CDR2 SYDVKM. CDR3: CATTGRDYTDTQYF. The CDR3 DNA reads TGTGCCACCACGGGGCGGGATTACACAGATACGCAGTATTTT.

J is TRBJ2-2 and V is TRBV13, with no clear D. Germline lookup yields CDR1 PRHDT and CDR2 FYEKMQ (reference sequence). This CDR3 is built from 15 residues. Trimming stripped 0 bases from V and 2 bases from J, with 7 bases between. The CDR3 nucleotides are TGTGCCAGCAGCTTAGGCCTAACCAACACCGGGGAGCTGTTTTTT. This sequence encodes CASSLGLTNTGELFF.

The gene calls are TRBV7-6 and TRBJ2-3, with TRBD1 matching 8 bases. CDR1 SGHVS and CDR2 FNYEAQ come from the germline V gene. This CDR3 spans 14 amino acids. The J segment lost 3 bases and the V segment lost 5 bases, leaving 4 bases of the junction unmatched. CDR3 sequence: CASSRTGGTDTQYF. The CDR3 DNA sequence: TGTGCCAGCAGCCGCACAGGGGGGACAGATACGCAGTATTTT.

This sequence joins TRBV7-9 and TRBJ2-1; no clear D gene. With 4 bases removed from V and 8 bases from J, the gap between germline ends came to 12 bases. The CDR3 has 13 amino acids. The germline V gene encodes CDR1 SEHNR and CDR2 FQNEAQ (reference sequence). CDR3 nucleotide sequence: TGTGCCAGCAGCTCACCTGAGACTGATGAGCAGTTCTTC. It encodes CASSSPETDEQFF.